This TCR beta chain was recorded in a study of T cells in Graves' hyperthyroidism and ophthalmopathy. Study as a whole: Peripheral blood was drawn at first diagnosis, prior to all treatment.

TCR beta CDR3 sequences were amplified from RNA transcripts. The HTBI primer set was used in a first-round RT-PCR of the TCR CDR3. One entry per CDR3 protein results from TCRdb running MiXCR on the multiplex PCR reads. The sample holds hundreds of thousands of distinct CDR3 sequences, approximately 20% seen once. V shed 5 bases, J shed 2 bases, and the junction held 7 bases outside the gene matches. The germline V gene has CDR1 SGHAT and CDR2 FQNNGV. The CDR3 length is 15 residues. This clonotype was observed many times. The rearrangement joins TRBV11-2 to TRBJ2-7; 9 nucleotides agree with TRBD1. This TCR came from a man younger than 40 with Graves' ophthalmopathy. The sequenced sample consisted of blood. The CDR3 DNA reads TGTGCCAGCAGCAAGATACAGGGGGCGGCCTACGAGCAGTACTTC. It is translated as CASSKIQGAAYEQYF. Full variable domain (missing parts from reference TRBV11-2 and TRBJ2-7): EAGVAQSPRYKIIEKRQSVAFWCNPISGHATLYWYQQILGQGPKLLIQFQNNGVVDDSQLPKDRFSAERLKGVDSTLKIQPAKLEDSAVYLCASSKIQGAAYEQYFGPGTRLTVT.